This T cell receptor beta chain was sequenced for a study of OX40 agonist ivuxolimab in advanced cancers. In the study overall: The patients got ivuxolimab, which is an agonistic anti-OX40 (CD134) antibody. General observations from the study: With doses of 0.1 to 3.0 mg/kg, CD4+ and CD8+ blood T cells had undergone clonal expansion by week 6.

As regards this clone: Its cognate antigen is unknown.

The data were produced by immunoSEQ multiplex PCR, yet TCRdb's version contains in-frame clones alone and is incomplete. The sample holds more than 95,000 clones; around nine tenths are singletons and the top ten take 0.79%. Systemic immunosuppression or autoimmune disease history was grounds to exclude patients. The specimen comprised CD4+ or CD8+ T cells sorted from blood, sampled in a trial of the OX40 agonist ivuxolimab. The receptor's source is an adult with an advanced solid tumor such as melanoma, head and neck, liver or kidney cancer.

The CDR3 bases are TGTGCCAGCAGCTTGGGGGGAGCTAAAAATGAAAAACTGTTTTTT. Translated: CASSLGGAKNEKLFF. The chain uses TRBV5-4 and TRBJ1-4; unclear D gene. The CDR3 runs to 15 residues. Germline V gene sequence: CDR1 SGHNT, CDR2 YYREEE (reference sequence). V was cut by 0 bases and J by 5 bases, with 11 bases left in between.